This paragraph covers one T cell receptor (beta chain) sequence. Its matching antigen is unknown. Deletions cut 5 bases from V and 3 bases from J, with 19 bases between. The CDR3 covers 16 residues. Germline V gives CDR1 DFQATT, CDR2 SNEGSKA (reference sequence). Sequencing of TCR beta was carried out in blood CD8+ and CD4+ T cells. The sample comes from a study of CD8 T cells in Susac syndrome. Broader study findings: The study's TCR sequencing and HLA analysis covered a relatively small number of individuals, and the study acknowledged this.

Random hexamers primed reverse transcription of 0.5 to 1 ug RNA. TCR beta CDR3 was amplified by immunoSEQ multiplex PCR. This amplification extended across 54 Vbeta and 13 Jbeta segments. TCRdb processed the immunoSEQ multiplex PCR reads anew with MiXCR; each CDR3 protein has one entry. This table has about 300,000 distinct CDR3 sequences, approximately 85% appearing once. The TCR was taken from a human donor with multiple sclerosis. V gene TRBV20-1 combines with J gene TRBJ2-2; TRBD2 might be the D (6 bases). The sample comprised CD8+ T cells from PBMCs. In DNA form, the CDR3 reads TGCAGTGCTTGGGGAGGTTCGGGGCTGGACACCGGGGAGCTGTTTTTT. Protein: CSAWGGSGLDTGELFF.